This T cell receptor (beta chain) stems from a study of cytomegalovirus exposure and HLA in healthy donors. Study-level points and caveats: Reportedly, fewer N-insertions than the approximately 690-donor mean appeared in an Asian-associated ancestry cluster in a later analysis.

This clone was counted once. Its target is unknown. It was with 60 Vbeta and 13 Jbeta primers that the PCR ran. Using immunoSEQ multiplex PCR, the repertoire was profiled, and TCRdb retains in-frame clones only, with some absent. Found here are 190,000 or so clones, 75% to 90% of them singletons; the top ten hold around 1.5%. This CDR3 comprises 15 residues. Trimming at V came to 6 bases and at J to 7 bases, leaving 12 bases not matched to a gene. CDR1 is MDHEN and CDR2 is SYDVKM in the germline V gene. This TCR derives from a man aged 50-59 years in good health and CMV-seronegative. This sequence joins TRBV28 and TRBJ1-2, with TRBD1 matching over 9 bases. The specimen was PBMCs. The CDR3 bases are TGTGCCAGCAGCACTTGGGGACAGGGAGTAGGTGGCTACACCTTC. The encoded protein is CASSTWGQGVGGYTF.